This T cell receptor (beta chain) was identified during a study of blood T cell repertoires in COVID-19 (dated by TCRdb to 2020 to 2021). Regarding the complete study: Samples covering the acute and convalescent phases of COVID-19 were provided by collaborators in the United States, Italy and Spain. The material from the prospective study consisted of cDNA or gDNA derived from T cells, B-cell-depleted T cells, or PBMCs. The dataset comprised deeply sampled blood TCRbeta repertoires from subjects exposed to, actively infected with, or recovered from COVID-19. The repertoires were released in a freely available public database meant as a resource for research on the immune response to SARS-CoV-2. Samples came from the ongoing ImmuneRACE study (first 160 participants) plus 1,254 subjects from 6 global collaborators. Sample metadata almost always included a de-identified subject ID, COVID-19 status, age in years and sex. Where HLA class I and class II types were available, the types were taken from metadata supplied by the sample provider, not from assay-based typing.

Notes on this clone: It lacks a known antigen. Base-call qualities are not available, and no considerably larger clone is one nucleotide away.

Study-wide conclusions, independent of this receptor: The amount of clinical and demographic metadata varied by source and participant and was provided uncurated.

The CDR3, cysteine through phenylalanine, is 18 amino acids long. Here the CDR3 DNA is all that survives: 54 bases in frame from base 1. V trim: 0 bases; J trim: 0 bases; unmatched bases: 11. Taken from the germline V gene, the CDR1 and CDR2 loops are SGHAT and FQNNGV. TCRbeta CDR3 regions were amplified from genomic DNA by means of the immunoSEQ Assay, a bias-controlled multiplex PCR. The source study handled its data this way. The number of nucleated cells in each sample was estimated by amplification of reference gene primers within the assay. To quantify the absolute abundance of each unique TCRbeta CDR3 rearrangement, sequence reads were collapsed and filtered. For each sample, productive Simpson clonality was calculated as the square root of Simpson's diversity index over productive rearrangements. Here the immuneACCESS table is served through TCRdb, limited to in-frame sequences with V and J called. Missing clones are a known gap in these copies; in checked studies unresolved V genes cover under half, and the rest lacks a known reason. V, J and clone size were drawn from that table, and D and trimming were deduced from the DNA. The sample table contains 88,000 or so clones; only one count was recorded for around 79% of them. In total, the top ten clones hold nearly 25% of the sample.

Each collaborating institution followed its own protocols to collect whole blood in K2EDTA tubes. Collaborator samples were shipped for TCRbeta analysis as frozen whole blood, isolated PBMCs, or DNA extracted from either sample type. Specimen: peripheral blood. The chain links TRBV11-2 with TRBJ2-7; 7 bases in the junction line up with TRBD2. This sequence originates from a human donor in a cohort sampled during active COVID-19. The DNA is TGTGCCAGCAGCTTAGATTGGGAGGGTTTCGGGAGCTCCTACGAGCAGTACTTC. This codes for CASSLDWEGFGSSYEQYF.